This T cell receptor beta chain was observed in a study of blood T cell repertoires in COVID-19 (dated by TCRdb to 2019 to 2021). General notes on the study: Samples covering the acute and convalescent phases of COVID-19 were provided by collaborators in the United States, Italy and Spain. The material from the prospective study consisted of cDNA or gDNA derived from T cells, B-cell-depleted T cells, or PBMCs. The dataset comprised deeply sampled blood TCRbeta repertoires from subjects exposed to, actively infected with, or recovered from COVID-19. The repertoires were released in a freely available public database meant as a resource for research on the immune response to SARS-CoV-2. Samples came from the ongoing ImmuneRACE study (first 160 participants) plus 1,254 subjects from 6 global collaborators. A de-identified subject ID, COVID-19 status, age in years and sex were almost always included in the sample metadata. HLA class I and class II types, where available, came from metadata supplied by the sample provider rather than from assay-based typing. Points the paper makes about the study in general: How much clinical and demographic metadata was included differed by source and by participant, and the metadata was provided uncurated.

The immunoSEQ Assay, a bias-controlled multiplex PCR, was used to amplify TCRbeta CDR3 regions from genomic DNA. The study's own analysis went as follows. The number of nucleated cells in each sample was estimated by amplification of reference gene primers within the assay. To quantify the absolute abundance of each unique TCRbeta CDR3 rearrangement, sequence reads were collapsed and filtered. For each sample, productive Simpson clonality was calculated as the square root of Simpson's diversity index across productive rearrangements. Sourced from immuneACCESS, this table was stored by TCRdb with only in-frame sequences that have V and J called. A share of the clones is absent; for the studies checked, an unresolved V gene accounts for under half, and the remainder has no known explanation. The V and J calls and clone size are taken from that table; D and trimming were inferred from the DNA. This sample lists 280,000 or so clones; over 75% were detected once. The ten most abundant clones make up about 8.6% of the sample.

Whole blood was collected in K2EDTA tubes by collaborating institutions according to the institutions' own protocols. For TCRbeta analysis, collaborators shipped samples as frozen whole blood, isolated PBMCs, or DNA extracted from either of those sample types. The germline V gene sets CDR1 to SGHTA and CDR2 to FQGNSA. V is pruned by 2 bases and J by 4 bases, leaving 5 bases of the junction without a gene match. There are 15 amino acids in the CDR3, from cysteine to phenylalanine inclusive. Here the CDR3 DNA is all that survives: 45 bases in frame from base 1. A remark on this clone: Its target antigen remains unknown. The record has no base qualities; no much larger clone is one base away.

The chain employs TRBV7-2 and TRBJ2-7, with 10 middle bases fitting TRBD2. The sequence was obtained from a man aged 18 to 29 with active or convalescent COVID-19. Sequencing was done on a sample of peripheral blood. The CDR3 protein sequence reads: CASSLHSGGKYEQYF. The DNA sequence follows: TGTGCCAGCAGCTTACATAGCGGGGGGAAGTACGAGCAGTACTTC.